The 12 T cell receptor beta chains presented below share a single source sample, sequenced in a study of CD4 T cells in relation to SARS-CoV-2 and coronaviruses. Sequencing used immunoSEQ multiplex PCR; TCRdb keeps in-frame clones, though not all of them. The sample includes 30,000 or so clones, nearly 80% of them seen just once. CD4+ T cells from unexposed donors were obtained before the COVID-19 pandemic (2011-2018). After about 11 days of culture, CD4+ T cells were isolated. Their recognized antigens are unknown. The sequencing sample was made of CD4+ T cells from PBMCs, cultured in vitro. These receptors originate from a human donor in good health.

The chain has TRBV7-2 and TRBJ2-1, with a tentative D call TRBD1 (5 bases). The V gene's germline CDR1 is SGHTA and CDR2 FQGNSA. CDR3 length equals 12 residues. Trimming removed 2 bases at V and 15 bases at J, with 14 bases between. The CDR3 sequence is CASSLLWGLRFF. DNA of the CDR3: TGTGCCAGCAGCTTATTGTGGGGCTTGAGGTTCTTC.

The rearrangement links TRBV3-1 (or the pseudogene TRBV3-2) to TRBJ1-3; 10 nucleotides line up with TRBD1. The CDR3 sequence is 18 residues long. V lost 4 bases, J lost 0 bases, and 9 bases stayed unmatched. The germline V gene has CDR1 LGHDT and CDR2 YNNKEL (reference sequence). This chain's CDR3 is CASSRGQGERISGNTIYF. The DNA of the CDR3 is TGTGCCAGCAGCCGCGGACAGGGGGAGCGCATCTCTGGAAACACCATATATTTT.

This sequence joins TRBV5-5 and TRBJ2-7; 9 bases are a match to TRBD1. The V and J ends lost 3 bases and 5 bases, in that order; junction bases with no gene match: 15. The CDR3 sequence is 17 residues long. Per germline, CDR1 SGHKS and CDR2 YYEKEE (reference sequence). This chain's CDR3 is CASSYRLGQGLRDEQYF. The DNA for the CDR3 is TGTGCCAGCAGCTACCGATTAGGACAGGGGCTAAGGGACGAGCAGTACTTC.

V is TRBV11-2 and J is TRBJ2-1; D is undetermined. CDR1 SGHAT and CDR2 FQNNGV come from the germline V gene. The V end was cut by 5 bases, the J end by 9 bases, with 26 bases between. This CDR3 is built from 17 residues. The CDR3 nucleotides are TGTGCCAGCAGCCCGGGCGTGTGGCACCACAAGTCGGGTGAGCAGTTCTTC. Translated, it gives CASSPGVWHHKSGEQFF.

CDR3 DNA sequence: TGCAGTGCTAGTAGCGGGTATGAGCAGTTCTTC. Translating gives CSASSGYEQFF. The chain is built from TRBV20-1 and TRBJ2-1; 7 bases are a match to TRBD2. V trimming: 3 bases; J trimming: 8 bases; junction bases outside the gene matches: 1. CDR3 length: 11 amino acids. Germline V gene data show CDR1 as DFQATT and CDR2 as SNEGSKA (reference sequence).

This clone was recorded a few times. The J gene is TRBJ2-5, the V gene TRBV14, with 7 bases that match TRBD2. V trimming: 1 base; J trimming: 2 bases; junction bases outside the gene matches: 13. CDR1 is SGHDN and CDR2 is FVKESK in the germline V gene. The CDR3 is 18 residues long. CDR3 in amino acids: CASSQGVPSGPTQETQYF. The CDR3, as DNA: TGTGCCAGCAGCCAAGGGGTCCCTAGCGGCCCTACACAAGAGACCCAGTACTTC.

The V and J genes are TRBV3-1 (or the pseudogene TRBV3-2) and TRBJ1-3; D is ambiguous. V gave up 4 bases and J gave up 4 bases, with 23 bases separating them. The germline CDR1 and CDR2 sequences are LGHDT and YNNKEL (reference sequence). The CDR3 loop spans 18 amino acids. In DNA form, the CDR3 reads TGTGCCAGCAGCCCCATGCGGCGGCAGGTCGGCACAGGAAACACCATATATTTT. It encodes CASSPMRRQVGTGNTIYF.

This clone has only one observation. V and J are TRBV6-5 and TRBJ2-5, with D possibly being TRBD1 (5 bases). Per the germline V gene, CDR1 is MNHEY and CDR2 is SVGAGI. The germline V and J ends were trimmed by 3 bases and 0 bases, with 8 bases remaining between them. The CDR3 extends over 14 amino acids. CDR3 DNA sequence: TGTGCCAGCAGTTATCGACAGTACCAAGAGACCCAGTACTTC. Protein product: CASSYRQYQETQYF.

CDR3 sequence: CASSESSGGGETQYF. CDR3 coding DNA: TGTGCCAGCAGCGAGAGTAGCGGGGGCGGGGAGACCCAGTACTTC. The gene calls are TRBV6-4 and TRBJ2-5, with 9 bases aligning to TRBD2. The germline gives CDR1 MRHNA, CDR2 SNTAGT. This CDR3 spans 15 amino acids. Trimming at V came to 6 bases and at J to 5 bases, leaving 10 bases not matched to a gene.

This chain's CDR3 is CATSRGQGPGELFF. The CDR3 coding sequence is TGTGCCACCAGCAGAGGACAGGGGCCCGGGGAGCTGTTTTTT. The V gene is TRBV15, the J gene TRBJ2-2; 8 nucleotides align to TRBD1. From germline, CDR1 is LNHNV and CDR2 YYDKDF (reference sequence). This CDR3 is 14 amino acids long. V dropped 1 base and J dropped 6; count of bases not matched to a gene: 1.

V gene TRBV5-6 combines with J gene TRBJ1-2; D unclear. CDR3 length: 14 residues. V gave up 4 bases and J gave up 3 bases, with 13 bases separating them. Germline V gene lookup returns CDR1 SGHDT and CDR2 YYEEEE. In DNA, the CDR3 is TGTGCCAGCAGCGACTGGCCTGGGGACTATGGCTACACCTTC. Its translation is CASSDWPGDYGYTF. The entire variable domain, with the rest obtained from reference TRBV5-6 and TRBJ1-2, is as follows: DAGVTQSPTHLIKTRGQQVTLRCSPKSGHDTVSWYQQALGQGPQFIFQYYEEEERQRGNFPDRFSGHQFPNYSSELNVNALLLGDSALYLCASSDWPGDYGYTFGSGTRLTVV.

V is TRBV7-2 and J is TRBJ2-5; D not certain. In germline, CDR1 is SGHTA, CDR2 FQGNSA. V lost 5 bases, J lost 5 bases, and 15 bases lay in between. There are 14 residues in the CDR3. CDR3 region: CASSQFGLLETQYF. In DNA form, the CDR3 reads TGTGCCAGCAGCCAATTCGGTTTGCTGGAGACCCAGTACTTC.